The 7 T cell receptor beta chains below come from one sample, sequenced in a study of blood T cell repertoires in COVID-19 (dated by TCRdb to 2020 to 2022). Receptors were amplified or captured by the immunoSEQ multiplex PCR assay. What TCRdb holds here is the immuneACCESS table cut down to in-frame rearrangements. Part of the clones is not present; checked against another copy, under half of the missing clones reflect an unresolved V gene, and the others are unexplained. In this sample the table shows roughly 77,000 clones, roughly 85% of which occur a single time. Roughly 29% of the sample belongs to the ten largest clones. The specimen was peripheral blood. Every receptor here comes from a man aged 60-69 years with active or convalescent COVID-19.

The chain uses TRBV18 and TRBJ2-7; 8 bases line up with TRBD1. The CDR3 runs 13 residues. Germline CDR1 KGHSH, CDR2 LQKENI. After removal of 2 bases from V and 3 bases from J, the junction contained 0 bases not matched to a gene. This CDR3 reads CASSPGTGYEQYF. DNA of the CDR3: TGTGCCAGCTCACCAGGGACAGGCTACGAGCAGTACTTC.

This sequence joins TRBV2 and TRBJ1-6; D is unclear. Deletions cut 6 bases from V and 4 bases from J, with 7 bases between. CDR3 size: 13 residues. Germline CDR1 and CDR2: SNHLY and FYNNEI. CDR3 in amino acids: CASSRDYNSPLHF. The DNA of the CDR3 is TGTGCCAGCAGCCGGGATTATAATTCACCCCTCCACTTT.

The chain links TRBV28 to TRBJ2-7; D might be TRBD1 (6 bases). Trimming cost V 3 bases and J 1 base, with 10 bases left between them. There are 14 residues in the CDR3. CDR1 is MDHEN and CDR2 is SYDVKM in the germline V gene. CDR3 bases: TGTGCCAGCAGTTTCCCCGGACAGTCCTACGAGCAGTACTTC. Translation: CASSFPGQSYEQYF.

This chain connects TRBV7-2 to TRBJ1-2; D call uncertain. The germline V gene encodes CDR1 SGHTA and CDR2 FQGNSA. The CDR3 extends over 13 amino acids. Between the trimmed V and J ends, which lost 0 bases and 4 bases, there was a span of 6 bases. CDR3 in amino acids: CASSLAGVYGYTF. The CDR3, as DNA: TGTGCCAGCAGCTTAGCCGGAGTCTATGGCTACACCTTC.

CDR3 sequence reads: CASSLWAQAQETQYF. CDR3 coding DNA: TGTGCCAGCAGCTTATGGGCACAGGCTCAAGAGACCCAGTACTTC. This rearrangement joins TRBV7-8 to TRBJ2-5, with TRBD1 as a possible D gene (5 bases). The CDR3 consists of 15 residues. CDR1 is SGHVS and CDR2 is FQNEAQ in the germline V gene. The germline V and J ends were trimmed by 2 bases and 2 bases, with 12 bases remaining between them. Supplemented by reference TRBV7-8 and TRBJ2-5, the full variable domain reads GAGVSQSPRYKVAKRGQDVALRCDPISGHVSLFWYQQALGQGPEFLTYFQNEAQLDKSGLPSDRFFAERPEGSVSTLKIQRTQQEDSAVYLCASSLWAQAQETQYFGPGTRLLVL.

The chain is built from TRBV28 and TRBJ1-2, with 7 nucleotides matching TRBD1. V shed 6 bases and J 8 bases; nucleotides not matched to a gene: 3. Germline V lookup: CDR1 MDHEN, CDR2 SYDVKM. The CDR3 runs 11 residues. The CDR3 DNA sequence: TGTGCCAGCAGCCGACAGGGCGGCTACACCTTC. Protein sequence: CASSRQGGYTF.

In DNA, the CDR3 is TGTGCCATCAGTGAGTCGAGGACAGGACCAGAGACCCAGTACTTC. It codes for CAISESRTGPETQYF. The chain joins TRBV10-3 to TRBJ2-5, with TRBD1 matching over 7 bases. Germline V CDR1 and CDR2: ENHRY, SYGVKD. Trimming at V came to 0 bases and at J to 4 bases, leaving 5 bases not matched to a gene. The CDR3 is made up of 15 amino acids.